The sequence of this TCR beta chain was determined in a study of control samples from healthy donors and cancer patients. Clones were sequenced by immunoSEQ multiplex PCR, and TCRdb holds only the in-frame ones, with some missing. The sample includes about 170,000 clones, about 91% of them seen just once. CDR1 MGHRA and CDR2 YSYEKL come from the germline V gene. Germline trimming cut 4 bases from V and 1 base from J; bases unmatched to any gene: 4. The CDR3 runs 15 residues. The sample consisted of blood. The TCR originated in a woman aged 40 to 55 in good health. The rearrangement links TRBV4-1 to TRBJ2-5, with 9 nucleotides matching TRBD2. The CDR3 region has the DNA TGCGCCAGCAGCCGCCTAGCGGGGCCCCAAGAGACCCAGTACTTC. Translated, it gives CASSRLAGPQETQYF.